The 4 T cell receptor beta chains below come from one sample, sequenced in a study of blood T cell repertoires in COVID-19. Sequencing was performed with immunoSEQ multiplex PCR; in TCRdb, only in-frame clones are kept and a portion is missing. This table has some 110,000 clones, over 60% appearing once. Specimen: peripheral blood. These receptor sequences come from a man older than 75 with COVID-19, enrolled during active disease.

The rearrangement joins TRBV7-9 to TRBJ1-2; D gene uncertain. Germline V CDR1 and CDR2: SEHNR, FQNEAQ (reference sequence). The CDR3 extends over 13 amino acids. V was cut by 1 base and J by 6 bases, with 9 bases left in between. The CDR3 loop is CASSLGFTNGYTF. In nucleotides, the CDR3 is TGTGCCAGCAGCTTAGGTTTCACTAATGGCTACACCTTC.

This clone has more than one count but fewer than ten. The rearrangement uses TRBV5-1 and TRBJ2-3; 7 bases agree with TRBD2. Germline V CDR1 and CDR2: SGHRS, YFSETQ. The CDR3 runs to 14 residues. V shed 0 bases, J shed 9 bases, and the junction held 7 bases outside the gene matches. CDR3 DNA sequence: TGCGCCAGCAGCTTGGGGCTAGCGGAGTACACGCAGTATTTT. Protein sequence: CASSLGLAEYTQYF.

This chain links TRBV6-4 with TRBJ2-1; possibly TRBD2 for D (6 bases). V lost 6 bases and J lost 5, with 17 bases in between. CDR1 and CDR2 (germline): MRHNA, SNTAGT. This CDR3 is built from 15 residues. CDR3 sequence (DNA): TGTGCCAGCAGCCCCGGGGGAGCGGGCCACAATGAGCAGTTCTTC. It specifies CASSPGGAGHNEQFF.

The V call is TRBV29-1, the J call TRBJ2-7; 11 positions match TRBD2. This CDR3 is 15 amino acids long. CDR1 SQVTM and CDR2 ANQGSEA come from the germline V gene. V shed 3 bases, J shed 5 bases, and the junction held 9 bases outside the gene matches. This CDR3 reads CSVELASGRRDEQYF. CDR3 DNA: TGCAGCGTTGAGCTGGCTAGCGGGAGGAGGGACGAGCAGTACTTC.